The present T cell receptor beta chain was sequenced within a study of cytomegalovirus exposure and HLA in healthy donors. Study-wide results and limits: Prior analysis indicated that the majority of TCR beta V segments exhibited productivity approximately 87% or approximately 30% of the time.

V was pared by 0 bases and J by 5 bases, with 8 bases between. Germline V gene data show CDR1 as SGDLS and CDR2 as YYNGEE. The CDR3 length is 13 residues. Both 60 Vbeta primers and 13 Jbeta primers went into the PCR. Per the study methods: As a later analysis found, there were 70 million to 80 million unique TCR beta chains, of which around 10 million were shared. Profiling relied on immunoSEQ multiplex PCR, and the TCRdb table lists in-frame clones only, not all of them. That table furnishes V, J and clone size, whereas the DNA furnished D and trimming. The sample has 60,000 to 90,000 clones, 65% to 75% seen once. In regard to this clone: Its antigen is undetermined.

The sequence was obtained from a middle-aged man in good health and CMV-seropositive. Sample: PBMCs. J is TRBJ1-1 and V is TRBV9; no firm D call. CDR3: CASSVDGRTEAFF. For the CDR3, the DNA is TGTGCCAGCAGCGTAGATGGGAGAACTGAAGCTTTCTTT.